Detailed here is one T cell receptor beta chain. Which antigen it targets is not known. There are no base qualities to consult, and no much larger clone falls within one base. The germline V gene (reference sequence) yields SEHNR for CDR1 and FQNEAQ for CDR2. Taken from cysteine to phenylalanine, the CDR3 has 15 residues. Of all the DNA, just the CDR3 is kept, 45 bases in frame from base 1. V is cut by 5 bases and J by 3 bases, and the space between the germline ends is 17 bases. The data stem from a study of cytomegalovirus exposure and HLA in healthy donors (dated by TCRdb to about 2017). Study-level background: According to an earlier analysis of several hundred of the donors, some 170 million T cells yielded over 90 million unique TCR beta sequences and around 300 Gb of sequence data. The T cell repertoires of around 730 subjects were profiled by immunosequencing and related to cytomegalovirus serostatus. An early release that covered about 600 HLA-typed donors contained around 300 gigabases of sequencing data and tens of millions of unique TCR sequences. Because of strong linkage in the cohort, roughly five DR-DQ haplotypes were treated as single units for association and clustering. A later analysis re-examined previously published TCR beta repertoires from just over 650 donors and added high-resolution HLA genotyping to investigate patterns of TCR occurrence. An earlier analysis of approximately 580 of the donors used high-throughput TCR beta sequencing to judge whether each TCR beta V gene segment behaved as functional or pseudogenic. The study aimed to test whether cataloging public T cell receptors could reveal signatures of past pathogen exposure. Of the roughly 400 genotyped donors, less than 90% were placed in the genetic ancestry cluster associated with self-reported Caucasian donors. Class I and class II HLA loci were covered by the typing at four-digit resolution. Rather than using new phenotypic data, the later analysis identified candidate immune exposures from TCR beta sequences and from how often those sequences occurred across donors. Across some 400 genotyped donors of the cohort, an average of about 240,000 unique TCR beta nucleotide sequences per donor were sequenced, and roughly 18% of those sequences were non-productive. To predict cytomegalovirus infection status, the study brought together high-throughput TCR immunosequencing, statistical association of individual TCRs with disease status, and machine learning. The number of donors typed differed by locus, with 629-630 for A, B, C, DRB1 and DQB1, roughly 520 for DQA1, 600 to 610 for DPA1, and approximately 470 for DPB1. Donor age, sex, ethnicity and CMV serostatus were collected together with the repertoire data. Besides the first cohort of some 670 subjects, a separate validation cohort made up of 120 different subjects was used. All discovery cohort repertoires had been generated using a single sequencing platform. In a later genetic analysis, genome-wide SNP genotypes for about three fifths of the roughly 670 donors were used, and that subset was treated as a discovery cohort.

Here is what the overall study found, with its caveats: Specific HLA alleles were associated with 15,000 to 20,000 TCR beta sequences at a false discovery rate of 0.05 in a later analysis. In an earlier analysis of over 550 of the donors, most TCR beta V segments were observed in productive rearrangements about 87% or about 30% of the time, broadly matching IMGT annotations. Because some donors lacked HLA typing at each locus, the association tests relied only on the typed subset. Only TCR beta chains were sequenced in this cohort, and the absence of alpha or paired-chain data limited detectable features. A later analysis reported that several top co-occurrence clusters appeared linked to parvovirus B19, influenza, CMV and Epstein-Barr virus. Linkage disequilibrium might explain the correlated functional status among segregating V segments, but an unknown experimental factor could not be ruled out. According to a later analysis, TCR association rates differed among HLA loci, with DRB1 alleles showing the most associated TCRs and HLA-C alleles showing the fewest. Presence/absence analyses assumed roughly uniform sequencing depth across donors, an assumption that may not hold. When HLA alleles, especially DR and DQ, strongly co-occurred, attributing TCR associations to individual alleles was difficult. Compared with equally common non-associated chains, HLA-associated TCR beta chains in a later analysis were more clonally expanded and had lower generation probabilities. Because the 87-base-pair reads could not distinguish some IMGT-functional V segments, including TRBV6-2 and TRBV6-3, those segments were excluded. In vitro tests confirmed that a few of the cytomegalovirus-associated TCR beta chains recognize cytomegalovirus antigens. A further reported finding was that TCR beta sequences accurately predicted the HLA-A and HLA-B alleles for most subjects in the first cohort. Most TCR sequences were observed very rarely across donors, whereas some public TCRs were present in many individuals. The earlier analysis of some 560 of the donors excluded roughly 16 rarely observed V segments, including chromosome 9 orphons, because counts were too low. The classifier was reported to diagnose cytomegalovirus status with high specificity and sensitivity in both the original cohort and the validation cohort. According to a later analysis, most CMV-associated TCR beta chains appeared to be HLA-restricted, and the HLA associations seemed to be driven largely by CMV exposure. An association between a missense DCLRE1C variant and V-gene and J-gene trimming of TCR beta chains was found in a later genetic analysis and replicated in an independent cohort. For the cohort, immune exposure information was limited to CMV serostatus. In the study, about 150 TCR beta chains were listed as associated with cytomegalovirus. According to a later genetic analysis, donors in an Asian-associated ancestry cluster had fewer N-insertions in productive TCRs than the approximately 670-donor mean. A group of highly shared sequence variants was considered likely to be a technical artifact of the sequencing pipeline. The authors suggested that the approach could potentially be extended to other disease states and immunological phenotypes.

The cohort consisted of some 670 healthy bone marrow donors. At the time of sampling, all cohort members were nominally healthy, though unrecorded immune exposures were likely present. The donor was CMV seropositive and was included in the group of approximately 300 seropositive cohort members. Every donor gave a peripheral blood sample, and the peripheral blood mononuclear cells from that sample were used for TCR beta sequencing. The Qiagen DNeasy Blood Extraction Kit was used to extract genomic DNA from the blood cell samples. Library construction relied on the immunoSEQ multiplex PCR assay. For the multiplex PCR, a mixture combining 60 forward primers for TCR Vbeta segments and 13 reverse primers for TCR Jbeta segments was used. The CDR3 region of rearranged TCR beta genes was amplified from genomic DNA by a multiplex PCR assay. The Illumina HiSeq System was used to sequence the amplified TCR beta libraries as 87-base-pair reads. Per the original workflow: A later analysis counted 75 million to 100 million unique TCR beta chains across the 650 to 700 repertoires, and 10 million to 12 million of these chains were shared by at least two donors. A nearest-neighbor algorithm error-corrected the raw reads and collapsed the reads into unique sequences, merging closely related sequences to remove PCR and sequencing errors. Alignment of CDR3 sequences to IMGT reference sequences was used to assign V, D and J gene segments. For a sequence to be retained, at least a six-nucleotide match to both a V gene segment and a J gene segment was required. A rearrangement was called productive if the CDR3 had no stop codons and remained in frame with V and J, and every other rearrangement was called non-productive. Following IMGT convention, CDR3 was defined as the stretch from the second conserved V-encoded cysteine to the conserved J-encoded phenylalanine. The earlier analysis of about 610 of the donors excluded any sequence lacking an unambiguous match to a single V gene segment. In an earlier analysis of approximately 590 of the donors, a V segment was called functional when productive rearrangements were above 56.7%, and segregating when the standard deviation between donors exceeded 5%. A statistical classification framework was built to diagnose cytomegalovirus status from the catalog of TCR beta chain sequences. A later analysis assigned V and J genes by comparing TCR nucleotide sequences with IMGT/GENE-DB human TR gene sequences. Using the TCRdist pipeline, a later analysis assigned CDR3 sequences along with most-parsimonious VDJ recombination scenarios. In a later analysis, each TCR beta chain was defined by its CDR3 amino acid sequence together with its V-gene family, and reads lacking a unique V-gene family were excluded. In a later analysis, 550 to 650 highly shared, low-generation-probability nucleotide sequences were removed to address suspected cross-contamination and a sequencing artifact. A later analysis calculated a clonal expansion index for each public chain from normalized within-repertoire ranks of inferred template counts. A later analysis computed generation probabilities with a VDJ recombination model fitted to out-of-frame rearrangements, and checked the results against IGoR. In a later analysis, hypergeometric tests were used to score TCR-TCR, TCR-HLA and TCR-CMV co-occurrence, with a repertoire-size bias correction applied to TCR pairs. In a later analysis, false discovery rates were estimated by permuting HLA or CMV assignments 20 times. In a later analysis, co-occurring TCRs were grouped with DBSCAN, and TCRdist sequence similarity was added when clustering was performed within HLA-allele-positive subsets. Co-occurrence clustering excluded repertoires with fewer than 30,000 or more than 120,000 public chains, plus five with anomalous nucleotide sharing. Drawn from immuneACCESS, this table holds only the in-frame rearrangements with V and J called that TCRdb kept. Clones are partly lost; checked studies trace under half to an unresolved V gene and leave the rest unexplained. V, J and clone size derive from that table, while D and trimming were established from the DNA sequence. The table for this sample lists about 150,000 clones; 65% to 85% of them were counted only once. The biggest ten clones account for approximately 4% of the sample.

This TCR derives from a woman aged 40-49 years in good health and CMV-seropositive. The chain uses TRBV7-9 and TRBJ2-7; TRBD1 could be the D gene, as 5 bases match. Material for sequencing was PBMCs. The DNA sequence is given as TGTGCCAGCAGCCCTCTTGGCAGGGTAGTCTACGAGCAGTACTTC. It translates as CASSPLGRVVYEQYF.